This record covers a single T cell receptor (beta chain). This entry comes from a study of blood T cell repertoires in COVID-19. Study summary: Specimens from acute and convalescent COVID-19 originated in the United States, Italy and Spain.

In the original processing: Amplification of reference gene primers provided the estimated nucleated cell counts. Here immunoSEQ multiplex PCR was the method, and the copy in TCRdb shows in-frame clones only, minus some. The V and J calls and the clone size are those of that table, but D and trimming were determined from the DNA. The table lists tens of thousands of clones, around 84% of them singletons. Germline lookup yields CDR1 MNHEY and CDR2 SVGAGI. After removal of 10 bases from V and 7 bases from J, the junction contained 12 bases not matched to a gene. The CDR3 loop spans 13 amino acids. This clonotype was sampled from a man over 45 with acute or convalescent COVID-19. The chain couples TRBV6-5 to TRBJ1-2; 7 positions match TRBD1. The sample comprised peripheral blood. CDR3 region: CATTLEGAVGYTF. As DNA, the CDR3 is TGTGCCACCACGCTGGAGGGGGCGGTTGGCTACACCTTC.